This is a list of T cell receptor beta chains from one sample in a study of CD8 T cells in Susac syndrome. Using its own MiXCR run on the immunoSEQ multiplex PCR reads, TCRdb lists one record per CDR3 protein. In the table there are more than 150,000 distinct CDR3 sequences, more than 95% of which are singletons. The sequenced material came from CD4+ T cells from PBMCs. These receptors were taken from a human donor with Susac syndrome. The CDR3 runs from the conserved cysteine through the conserved F or W. The order of the fields is J gene, V gene, CDR3 protein.

J gene: TRBJ1-5; V gene: TRBV30; CDR3 protein: CAWSGDRGPLWGNQPQHF
J gene: TRBJ2-5; V gene: TRBV9; CDR3 protein: CASSAGQGPQETQYF
J gene: TRBJ1-2; V gene: TRBV9; CDR3 protein: CASSEGRWNGYTF
J gene: TRBJ1-2; V gene: TRBV4-1; CDR3 protein: CASSQSPRTQLGYTF
J gene: TRBJ2-5; V gene: TRBV3-1; CDR3 protein: CASSQDDASGQETQYF
J gene: TRBJ1-5; V gene: TRBV24-1; CDR3 protein: CATSDSRGGEPSNQPQHF
J gene: TRBJ2-2; V gene: TRBV15; CDR3 protein: CATSRDSRNTGELFF
J gene: TRBJ1-4; V gene: TRBV4-3; CDR3 protein: CASSHSTGGGEKLFF
J gene: TRBJ1-6; V gene: TRBV3-1; CDR3 protein: CASSQDPVGNSPLHF
J gene: TRBJ1-5; V gene: TRBV28; CDR3 protein: CASSRRRVSNQPQHF
J gene: TRBJ2-3; V gene: TRBV21-1; CDR3 protein: CASSKEGHTDTQYF
J gene: TRBJ2-4; V gene: TRBV9; CDR3 protein: CASSAGGLAKNIQYF
J gene: TRBJ1-1; V gene: TRBV5-1; CDR3 protein: CASSLGRRGQGTNTEAFF
J gene: TRBJ1-6; V gene: TRBV4-2; CDR3 protein: CASSQAKGAKDNSPLHF